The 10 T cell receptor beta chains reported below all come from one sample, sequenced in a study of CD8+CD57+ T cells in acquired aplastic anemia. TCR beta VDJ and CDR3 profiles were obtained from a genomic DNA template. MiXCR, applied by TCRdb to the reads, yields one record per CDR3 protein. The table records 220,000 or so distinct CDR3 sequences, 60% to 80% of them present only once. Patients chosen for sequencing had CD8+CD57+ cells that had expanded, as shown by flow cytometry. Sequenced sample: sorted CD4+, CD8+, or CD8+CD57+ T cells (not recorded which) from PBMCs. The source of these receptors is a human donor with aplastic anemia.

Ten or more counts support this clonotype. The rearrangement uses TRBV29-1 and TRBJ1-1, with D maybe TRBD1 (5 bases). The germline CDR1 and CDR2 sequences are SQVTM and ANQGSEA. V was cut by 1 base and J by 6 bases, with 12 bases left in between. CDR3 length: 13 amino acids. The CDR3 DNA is TGCAGCGTTGAAGGGGGGGATGGCGCTGAAGCTTTCTTT. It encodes CSVEGGDGAEAFF.

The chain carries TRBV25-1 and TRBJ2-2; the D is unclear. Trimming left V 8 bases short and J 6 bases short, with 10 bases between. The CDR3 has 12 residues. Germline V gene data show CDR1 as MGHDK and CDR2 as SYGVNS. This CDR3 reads CASGELPGELFF. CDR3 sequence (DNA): TGTGCCAGCGGAGAGTTACCCGGGGAGCTGTTTTTT.

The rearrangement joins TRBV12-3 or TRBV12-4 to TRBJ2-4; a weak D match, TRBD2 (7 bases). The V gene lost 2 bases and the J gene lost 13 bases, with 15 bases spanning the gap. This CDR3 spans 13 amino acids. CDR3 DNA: TGTGCCAGCAGTTTACGTGGGGGGGCCGGACAGTACTTC. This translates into CASSLRGGAGQYF.

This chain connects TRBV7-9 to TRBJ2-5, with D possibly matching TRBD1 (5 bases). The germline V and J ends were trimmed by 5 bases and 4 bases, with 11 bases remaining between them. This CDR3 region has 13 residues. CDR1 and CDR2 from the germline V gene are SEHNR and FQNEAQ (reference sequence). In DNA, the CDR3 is TGTGCCAGCAGCCCGCCAGGGCGAGAGACCCAGTACTTC. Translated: CASSPPGRETQYF.

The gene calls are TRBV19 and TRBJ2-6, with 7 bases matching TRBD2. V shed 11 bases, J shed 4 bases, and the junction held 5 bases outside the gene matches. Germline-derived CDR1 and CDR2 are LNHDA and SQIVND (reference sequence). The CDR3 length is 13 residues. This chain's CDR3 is CAGGVAGANVLTF. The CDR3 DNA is TGTGCCGGGGGGGTGGCGGGGGCCAACGTCCTGACTTTC.

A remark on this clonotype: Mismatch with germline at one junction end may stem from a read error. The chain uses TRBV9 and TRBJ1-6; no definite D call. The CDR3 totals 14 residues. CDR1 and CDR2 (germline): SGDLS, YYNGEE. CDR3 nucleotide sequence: TGCGCCAGCAGCGTTCAGGTTCACAATTCACCCCACCACTTT. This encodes CASSVQVHNSPHHF.

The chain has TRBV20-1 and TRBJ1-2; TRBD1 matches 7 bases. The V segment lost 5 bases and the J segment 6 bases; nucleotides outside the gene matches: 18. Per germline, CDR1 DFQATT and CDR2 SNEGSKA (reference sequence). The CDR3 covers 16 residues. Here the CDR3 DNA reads TGCAGTGCTTCCCTCCCGGAGACAGGGTTGAGAGATGGCTACACCTTC. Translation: CSASLPETGLRDGYTF.

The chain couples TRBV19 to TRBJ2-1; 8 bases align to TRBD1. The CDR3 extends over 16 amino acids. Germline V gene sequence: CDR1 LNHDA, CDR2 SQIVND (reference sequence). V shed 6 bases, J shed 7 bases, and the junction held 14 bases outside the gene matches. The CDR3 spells CASSSQGGVQGNEQFF. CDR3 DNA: TGTGCCAGTAGCTCACAGGGGGGCGTTCAGGGGAATGAGCAGTTCTTC.

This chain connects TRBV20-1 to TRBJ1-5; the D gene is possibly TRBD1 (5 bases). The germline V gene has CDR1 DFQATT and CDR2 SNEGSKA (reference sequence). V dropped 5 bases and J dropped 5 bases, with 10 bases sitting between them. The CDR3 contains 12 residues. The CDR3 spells CSAGGGDQPQHF. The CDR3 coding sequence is TGCAGTGCTGGGGGAGGAGATCAGCCCCAGCATTTT.

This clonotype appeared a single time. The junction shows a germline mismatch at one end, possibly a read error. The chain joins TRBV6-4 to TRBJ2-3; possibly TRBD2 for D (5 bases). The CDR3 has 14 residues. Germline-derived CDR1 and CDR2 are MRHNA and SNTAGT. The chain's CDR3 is CAISDVGLGDTQYF. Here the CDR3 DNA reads TGTGCCATCAGTGATGTCGGACTCGGGGATACGCAGTATTTT.